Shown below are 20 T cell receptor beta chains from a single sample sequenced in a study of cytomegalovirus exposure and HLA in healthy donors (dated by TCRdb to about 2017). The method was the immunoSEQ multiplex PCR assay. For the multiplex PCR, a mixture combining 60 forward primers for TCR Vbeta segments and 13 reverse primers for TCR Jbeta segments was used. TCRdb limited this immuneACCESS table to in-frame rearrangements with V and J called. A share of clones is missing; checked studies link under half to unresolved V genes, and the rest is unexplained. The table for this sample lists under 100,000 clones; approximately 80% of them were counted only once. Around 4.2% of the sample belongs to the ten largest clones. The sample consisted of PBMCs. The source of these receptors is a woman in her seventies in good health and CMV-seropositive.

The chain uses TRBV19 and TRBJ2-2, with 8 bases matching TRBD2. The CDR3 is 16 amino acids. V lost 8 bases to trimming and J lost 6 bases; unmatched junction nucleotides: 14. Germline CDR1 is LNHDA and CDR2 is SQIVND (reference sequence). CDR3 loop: CASLGPLGREAGELFF. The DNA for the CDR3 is TGTGCCAGTTTAGGCCCTCTTGGGCGGGAGGCCGGGGAGCTGTTTTTT.

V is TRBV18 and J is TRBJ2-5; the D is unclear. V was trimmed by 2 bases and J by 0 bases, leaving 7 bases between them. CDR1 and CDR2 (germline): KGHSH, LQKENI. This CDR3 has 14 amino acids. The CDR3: CASSPWANQETQYF. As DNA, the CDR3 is TGTGCCAGCTCACCATGGGCCAACCAAGAGACCCAGTACTTC.

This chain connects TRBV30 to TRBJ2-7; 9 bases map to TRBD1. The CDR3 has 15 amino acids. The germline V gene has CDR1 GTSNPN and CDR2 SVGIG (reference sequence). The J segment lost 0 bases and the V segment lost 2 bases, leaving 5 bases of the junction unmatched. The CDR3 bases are TGTGCCTGGAGTCCACGGGACAGGGACTCCTACGAGCAGTACTTC. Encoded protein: CAWSPRDRDSYEQYF.

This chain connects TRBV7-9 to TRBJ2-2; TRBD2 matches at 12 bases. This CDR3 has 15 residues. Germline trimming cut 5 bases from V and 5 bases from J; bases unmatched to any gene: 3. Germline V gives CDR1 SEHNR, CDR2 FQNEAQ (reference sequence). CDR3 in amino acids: CASSLGLAGTGELFF. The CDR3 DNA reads TGTGCCAGCAGCCTTGGACTAGCGGGGACCGGGGAGCTGTTTTTT.

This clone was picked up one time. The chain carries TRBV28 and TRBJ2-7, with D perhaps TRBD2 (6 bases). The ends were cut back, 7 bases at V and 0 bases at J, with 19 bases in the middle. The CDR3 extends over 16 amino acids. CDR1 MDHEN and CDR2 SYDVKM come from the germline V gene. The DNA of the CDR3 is TGTGCCAGCACCCCTGGAGGGGCCCAAGCCTCCTACGAGCAGTACTTC. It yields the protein CASTPGGAQASYEQYF.

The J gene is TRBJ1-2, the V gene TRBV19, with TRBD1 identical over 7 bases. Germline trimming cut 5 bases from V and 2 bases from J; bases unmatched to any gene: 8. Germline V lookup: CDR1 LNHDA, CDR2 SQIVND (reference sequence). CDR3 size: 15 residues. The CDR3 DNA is TGTGCCAGTAGTCTCCGACAGGGTGAGAACTATGGCTACACCTTC. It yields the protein CASSLRQGENYGYTF. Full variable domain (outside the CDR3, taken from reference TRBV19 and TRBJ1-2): DGGITQSPKYLFRKEGQNVTLSCEQNLNHDAMYWYRQDPGQGLRLIYYSQIVNDFQKGDIAEGYSVSREKKESFPLTVTSAQKNPTAFYLCASSLRQGENYGYTFGSGTRLTVV.

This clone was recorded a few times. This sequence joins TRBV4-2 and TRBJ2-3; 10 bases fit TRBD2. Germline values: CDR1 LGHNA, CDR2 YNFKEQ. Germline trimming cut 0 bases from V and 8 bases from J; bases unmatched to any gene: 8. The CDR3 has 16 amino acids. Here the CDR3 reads CASSQDLAGVLGTQYF. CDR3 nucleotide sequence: TGTGCCAGCAGCCAAGACCTAGCGGGAGTTTTGGGTACGCAGTATTTT.

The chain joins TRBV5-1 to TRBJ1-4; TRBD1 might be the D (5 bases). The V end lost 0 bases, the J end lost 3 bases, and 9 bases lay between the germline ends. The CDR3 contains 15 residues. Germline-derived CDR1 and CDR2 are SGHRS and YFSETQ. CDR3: CASSLGGGANEKLFF. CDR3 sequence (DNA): TGCGCCAGCAGCTTGGGAGGAGGGGCTAATGAAAAACTGTTTTTT. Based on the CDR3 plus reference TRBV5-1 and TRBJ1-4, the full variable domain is KAGVTQTPRYLIKTRGQQVTLSCSPISGHRSVSWYQQTPGQGLQFLFEYFSETQRNKGNFPGRFSGRQFSNSRSEMNVSTLELGDSALYLCASSLGGGANEKLFFGSGTQLSVL.

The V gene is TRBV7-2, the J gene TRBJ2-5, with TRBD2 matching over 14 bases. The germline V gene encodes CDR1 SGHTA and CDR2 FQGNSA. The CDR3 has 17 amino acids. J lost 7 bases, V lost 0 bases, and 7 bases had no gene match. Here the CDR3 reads CASSLARTSGRTGTQYF. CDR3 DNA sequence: TGTGCCAGCAGCTTAGCCAGGACTAGCGGGAGGACGGGGACCCAGTACTTC.

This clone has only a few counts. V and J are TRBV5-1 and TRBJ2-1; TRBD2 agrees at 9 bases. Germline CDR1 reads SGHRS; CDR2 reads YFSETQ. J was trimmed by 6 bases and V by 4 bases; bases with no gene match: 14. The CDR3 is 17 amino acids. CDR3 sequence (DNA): TGCGCCAGCAGCGCGGGAGGGGGAGGTTACAATCCCAATGAGCAGTTCTTC. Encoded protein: CASSAGGGGYNPNEQFF.

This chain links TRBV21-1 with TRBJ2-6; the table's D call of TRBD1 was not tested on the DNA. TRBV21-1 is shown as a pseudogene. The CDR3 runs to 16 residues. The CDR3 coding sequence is TGTGCCAGCAGCCAAGGGACAGGGAATGGGGCCAACGTCCTGACTTTC. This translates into CASSQGTGNGANVLTF.

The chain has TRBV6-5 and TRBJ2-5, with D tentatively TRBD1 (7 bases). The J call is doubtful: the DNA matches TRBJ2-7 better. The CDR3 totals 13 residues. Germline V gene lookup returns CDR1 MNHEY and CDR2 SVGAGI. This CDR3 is CASSRQGLYEQYF. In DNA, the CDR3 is TGTGCCAGCAGCCGACAGGGACTCTACGAGCAGTACTTC.

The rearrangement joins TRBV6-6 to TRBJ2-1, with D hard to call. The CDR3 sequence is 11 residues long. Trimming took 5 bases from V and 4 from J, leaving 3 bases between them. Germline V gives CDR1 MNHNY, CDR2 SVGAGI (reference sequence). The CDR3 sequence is CASSQYNEQFF. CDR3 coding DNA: TGTGCCAGCAGTCAGTACAATGAGCAGTTCTTC.

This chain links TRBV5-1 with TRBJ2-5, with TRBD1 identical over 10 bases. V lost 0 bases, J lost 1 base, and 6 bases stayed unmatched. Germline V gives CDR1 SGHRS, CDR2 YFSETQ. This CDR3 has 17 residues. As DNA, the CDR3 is TGCGCCAGCAGCTTGGAACCGACAGGGGGCATCCAAGAGACCCAGTACTTC. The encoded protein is CASSLEPTGGIQETQYF.

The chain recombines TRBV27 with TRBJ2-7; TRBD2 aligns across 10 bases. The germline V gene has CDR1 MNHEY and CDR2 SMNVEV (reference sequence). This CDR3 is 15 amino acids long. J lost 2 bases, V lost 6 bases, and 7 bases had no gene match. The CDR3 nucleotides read TGTGCCAGCAGCTACTCTAGCGGGAGAACCTACGAGCAGTACTTC. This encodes CASSYSSGRTYEQYF.

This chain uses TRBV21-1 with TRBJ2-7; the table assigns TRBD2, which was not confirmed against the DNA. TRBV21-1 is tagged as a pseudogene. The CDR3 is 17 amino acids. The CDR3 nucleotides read TGTGCCAGCAGCAAAGAAAAACTACGAGGAATAAACTACGAGCAGTACTTC. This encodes CASSKEKLRGINYEQYF.

CDR3 nucleotides: TGTGCCAGTAGTAATAAACAGCGGGAGCTAGGGACAGATACGCAGTATTTT. Residues: CASSNKQRELGTDTQYF. The rearrangement joins TRBV19 to TRBJ2-3; 8 nucleotides match TRBD2. The CDR3 is 17 amino acids. CDR1 is LNHDA and CDR2 is SQIVND in the germline V gene (reference sequence). The junction had 12 bases not matched to a gene; V was cut back by 4 bases and J by 3 bases.

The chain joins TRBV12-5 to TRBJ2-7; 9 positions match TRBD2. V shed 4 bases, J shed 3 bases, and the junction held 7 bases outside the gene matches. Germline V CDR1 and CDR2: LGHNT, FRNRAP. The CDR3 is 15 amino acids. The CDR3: CASGSISGGNYEQYF. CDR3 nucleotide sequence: TGTGCTAGTGGTTCGATTAGCGGGGGAAACTACGAGCAGTACTTC.

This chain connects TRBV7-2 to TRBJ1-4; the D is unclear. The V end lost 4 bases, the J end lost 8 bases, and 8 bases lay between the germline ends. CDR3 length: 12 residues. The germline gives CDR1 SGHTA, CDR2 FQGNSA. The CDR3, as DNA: TGTGCCAGCAGCTCCTCAGTGGAAAAACTGTTTTTT. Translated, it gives CASSSSVEKLFF. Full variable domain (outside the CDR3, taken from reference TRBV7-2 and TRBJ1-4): GAGVSQSPSNKVTEKGKDVELRCDPISGHTALYWYRQSLGQGLEFLIYFQGNSAPDKSGLPSDRFSAERTGGSVSTLTIQRTQQEDSAVYLCASSSSVEKLFFGSGTQLSVL.

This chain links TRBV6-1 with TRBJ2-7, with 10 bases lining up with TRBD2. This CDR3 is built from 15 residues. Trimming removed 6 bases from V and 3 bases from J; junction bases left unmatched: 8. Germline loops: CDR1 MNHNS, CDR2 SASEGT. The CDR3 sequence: CASSPVLAGYYEQYF. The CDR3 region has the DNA TGTGCCAGCAGCCCGGTACTAGCGGGATACTACGAGCAGTACTTC.